Shown below are 27 T cell receptor beta chains from a single sample sequenced in a study of T cell responses to AZD1222 COVID-19 vaccine. Using immunoSEQ multiplex PCR, the repertoire was profiled, and TCRdb retains in-frame clones only, with some absent. Of some 80,000 clones in the sample, roughly 88% were seen once. Sequences were derived from peripheral blood, sampled 28 days after the second dose of the MenACWY control vaccine. Receptors originate from an adult who received the MenACWY meningococcal vaccine as a control.

In its sample, this clone was seen once. The rearrangement links TRBV19 to TRBJ1-5, with 9 bases identical to TRBD1. With V trimmed by 6 bases and J by 4 bases, 7 bases remained unmatched. The CDR3 contains 15 residues. Germline CDR1 and CDR2: LNHDA and SQIVND (reference sequence). This chain's CDR3 is CASSLDRGINQPQHF. The CDR3 nucleotides read TGTGCCAGTAGCCTCGACAGGGGGATTAATCAGCCCCAGCATTTT.

The chain employs TRBV27 and TRBJ1-2; a weak D match, TRBD1 (5 bases). V shed 2 bases and J shed 4 bases, with 11 bases lying between them. Germline V gene data show CDR1 as MNHEY and CDR2 as SMNVEV (reference sequence). The CDR3 is 14 amino acids. CDR3 sequence reads: CASSLERGSYGYTF. For the CDR3, the DNA is TGTGCCAGCAGTTTAGAACGGGGCTCCTATGGCTACACCTTC.

This chain uses TRBV7-9 with TRBJ2-5; 9 positions match TRBD2. Trimming took 3 bases from V and 3 from J; bases not matched to a gene: 2. This CDR3 contains 14 residues. Germline lookup yields CDR1 SEHNR and CDR2 FQNEAQ (reference sequence). CDR3 bases: TGTGCCAGCAGCTTTAGCGGGGGCAAAGAGACCCAGTACTTC. Protein: CASSFSGGKETQYF.

The chain links TRBV6-5 to TRBJ2-7, with a tentative D call TRBD2 (5 bases). Germline CDR1 MNHEY, CDR2 SVGAGI. The CDR3 is made up of 16 amino acids. The V and J ends lost 0 bases and 6 bases respectively, with 18 bases between them. The CDR3 sequence is CASSYSPEGKGSEQYF. CDR3 in DNA: TGTGCCAGCAGTTACTCCCCCGAGGGTAAAGGATCCGAGCAGTACTTC.

The rearrangement uses TRBV19 and TRBJ2-6, with 12 bases that match TRBD2. Trimming removed 2 bases from V and 1 base from J; junction bases left unmatched: 3. The CDR3 is made up of 18 amino acids. Germline CDR1 and CDR2: LNHDA and SQIVND (reference sequence). As DNA, the CDR3 is TGTGCCAGTAGTATATCGCTAGCGGGGGGGTCTGGGGCCAACGTCCTGACTTTC. Its translation is CASSISLAGGSGANVLTF. Together with reference TRBV19 and TRBJ2-6, the CDR3 gives the full variable domain: DGGITQSPKYLFRKEGQNVTLSCEQNLNHDAMYWYRQDPGQGLRLIYYSQIVNDFQKGDIAEGYSVSREKKESFPLTVTSAQKNPTAFYLCASSISLAGGSGANVLTFGAGSRLTVL.

V and J are TRBV28 and TRBJ1-5; D is unresolved. This CDR3 region has 14 residues. The germline CDR1 and CDR2 sequences are MDHEN and SYDVKM. The V and J ends lost 7 bases and 5 bases respectively, with 15 bases between them. The DNA of the CDR3 is TGTGCCAGCACCCCGGGAGGCCCCTATCAGCCCCAGCATTTT. Translation: CASTPGGPYQPQHF. Together with reference TRBV28 and TRBJ1-5, the CDR3 gives the full variable domain: DVKVTQSSRYLVKRTGEKVFLECVQDMDHENMFWYRQDPGLGLRLIYFSYDVKMKEKGDIPEGYSVSREKKERFSLILESASTNQTSMYLCASTPGGPYQPQHFGDGTRLSIL.

Comment on this clone: This likely reflects a read error, since a far larger clone is one base away. DNA for the CDR3: TGCGCCAGCTGCCGAGTGGGGGAGTCTAACTATGGCTACACCTTC. It specifies CASCRVGESNYGYTF. The genes are TRBV4-3 and TRBJ1-2; D possibly corresponds to TRBD1 (5 bases). V lost 8 bases to trimming and J lost 0 bases, with 16 bases between them. Germline lookup yields CDR1 LGHNA and CDR2 YSLEER. The CDR3 contains 15 residues.

This sequence joins TRBV20-1 and TRBJ1-2; no reliable D call. The CDR3 has 12 residues. Trimming cost V 3 bases and J 0 bases, with 5 bases left between them. CDR1 DFQATT and CDR2 SNEGSKA come from the germline V gene (reference sequence). The CDR3 spells CSASETNYGYTF. The CDR3 DNA follows: TGCAGTGCTAGTGAGACTAACTATGGCTACACCTTC.

The chain recombines TRBV7-2 with TRBJ2-2; a weak D match, TRBD1 (6 bases). The CDR3 consists of 14 residues. V was pared by 4 bases and J by 7 bases, with 13 bases between. Germline V lookup: CDR1 SGHTA, CDR2 FQGNSA. CDR3 sequence: CASSSVLGGGELFF. CDR3 DNA sequence: TGTGCCAGCAGCTCGGTATTAGGGGGCGGGGAGCTGTTTTTT.

This rearrangement joins TRBV4-1 to TRBJ2-1, with D unclear. This CDR3 is built from 16 residues. The V gene lost 0 bases and the J gene lost 0 bases, with 9 bases spanning the gap. Germline V gene sequence: CDR1 MGHRA, CDR2 YSYEKL. In nucleotides, the CDR3 is TGCGCCAGCAGCCAAGATTTCCCTAGCTCCTACAATGAGCAGTTCTTC. The encoded protein is CASSQDFPSSYNEQFF.

The V and J genes are TRBV7-2 and TRBJ2-5, with D unclear. The V gene lost 6 bases and the J gene lost 7 bases, with 15 bases spanning the gap. The CDR3 contains 13 residues. Germline V gene sequence: CDR1 SGHTA, CDR2 FQGNSA. Here the CDR3 DNA reads TGTGCCAGCAGTACCCAAACCCGAGGGACCCAGTACTTC. Its translation is CASSTQTRGTQYF.

V is TRBV24-1 and J is TRBJ2-1; D assignment may be TRBD1 or TRBD2 (5 bases each). V lost 7 bases and J 7 bases, leaving 16 bases between the germline ends. CDR1 is KGHDR, CDR2 SFDVKD, per germline. The CDR3 contains 14 residues. CDR3 loop: CATSHRDQRNEQFF. CDR3 DNA: TGTGCCACCAGCCACCGGGACCAGAGGAATGAGCAGTTCTTC.

J is TRBJ1-4 and V is TRBV6-5; no clear D. V was trimmed by 7 bases and J by 5 bases, leaving 11 bases between them. This CDR3 comprises 13 residues. CDR1 and CDR2 from the germline V gene are MNHEY and SVGAGI. In DNA, the CDR3 is TGTGCCAGCAACCTGGCCTCCAATGAAAAACTGTTTTTT. It translates to CASNLASNEKLFF.

The chain employs TRBV27 and TRBJ2-1, with a tentative D call TRBD2 (6 bases). The CDR3 sequence is 15 residues long. Between the trimmed V and J ends, which lost 8 bases and 7 bases, there was a span of 21 bases. CDR1 and CDR2 (germline): MNHEY, SMNVEV (reference sequence). This CDR3 is CASRDLSGGVNEQFF. The CDR3 DNA follows: TGTGCCAGCCGCGACCTTAGCGGTGGGGTTAATGAGCAGTTCTTC.

This clone was seen just once. This chain links TRBV5-6 with TRBJ2-7, with TRBD2 matching 12 bases. The V gene end was trimmed by 4 bases and the J gene end by 7 bases; junction bases not matched to a gene: 15. This CDR3 has 17 residues. Per germline, CDR1 SGHDT and CDR2 YYEEEE. The chain's CDR3 is CASSPGPTSGGSREQYF. As DNA, the CDR3 is TGTGCCAGCAGCCCGGGGCCGACTAGCGGGGGTTCGCGGGAGCAGTACTTC.

J is TRBJ1-6 and V is TRBV6-2 or TRBV6-3; 7 positions agree with TRBD1. This CDR3 contains 14 residues. J was trimmed by 7 bases and V by 5 bases; bases with no gene match: 5. Per the germline V gene, CDR1 is MNHEY and CDR2 is SVGEGT. As DNA, the CDR3 is TGTGCCAGCAGTCGACAGGGAGGCAATTCACCCCTCCACTTT. Protein sequence: CASSRQGGNSPLHF.

This clone was found a few times. CDR3 residues: CASSEMGRANYGYTF. The CDR3 coding sequence is TGTGCCAGCAGTGAAATGGGGAGAGCTAACTATGGCTACACCTTC. The chain combines TRBV2 with TRBJ1-2; D not certain. Trimming removed 2 bases at V and 0 bases at J, with 10 bases between. This CDR3 has 15 amino acids. Per germline, CDR1 SNHLY and CDR2 FYNNEI.

J is TRBJ1-3 and V is TRBV5-1, with no clear D. The CDR3 sequence is 14 residues long. Germline V lookup: CDR1 SGHRS, CDR2 YFSETQ. V lost 4 bases and J 0 bases, leaving 8 bases between the germline ends. The CDR3 sequence: CASSPEVSGNTIYF. The DNA for the CDR3 is TGCGCCAGCAGCCCCGAAGTCTCTGGAAACACCATATATTTT.

The genes are TRBV30 and TRBJ1-3, with 10 nucleotides matching TRBD1. In germline, CDR1 is GTSNPN, CDR2 SVGIG (reference sequence). The J segment lost 7 bases and the V segment lost 5 bases, leaving 5 bases of the junction unmatched. The CDR3 is 13 amino acids. This CDR3 is CAWQTGGRNTIYF. CDR3 in DNA: TGTGCCTGGCAGACAGGGGGCCGCAACACCATATATTTT.

This clone has just one count. The gene calls are TRBV28 and TRBJ1-4, with 9 bases lining up with TRBD1. The germline CDR1 and CDR2 sequences are MDHEN and SYDVKM. The J segment lost 6 bases and the V segment lost 6 bases, leaving 11 bases of the junction unmatched. The CDR3 length is 16 residues. The CDR3 region is CASSPGTRDRDEKLFF. DNA for the CDR3: TGTGCCAGCAGCCCCGGGACCCGGGACAGGGATGAAAAACTGTTTTTT. Drawing the rest from reference TRBV28 and TRBJ1-4, the complete variable domain is DVKVTQSSRYLVKRTGEKVFLECVQDMDHENMFWYRQDPGLGLRLIYFSYDVKMKEKGDIPEGYSVSREKKERFSLILESASTNQTSMYLCASSPGTRDRDEKLFFGSGTQLSVL.

The CDR3 DNA reads TGTGCCAGCAGTCCCGGACAGGGGAGCTCCTATAATTCACCCCTCCACTTT. This sequence encodes CASSPGQGSSYNSPLHF. V gene TRBV28 combines with J gene TRBJ1-6; 9 bases align to TRBD1. The CDR3 is 17 amino acids. V shed 5 bases and J 0 bases; nucleotides not matched to a gene: 5. Per the germline V gene, CDR1 is MDHEN and CDR2 is SYDVKM.

The DNA of the CDR3 is TGTGCCAGCAGCCCTAAGGGGGGTCGCGCTGAAGCTTTCTTT. Translated, it gives CASSPKGGRAEAFF. The chain couples TRBV7-9 to TRBJ1-1, with D possibly being TRBD1 (6 bases). Trimming took 5 bases from V and 6 from J, leaving 16 bases between them. Germline V gene data show CDR1 as SEHNR and CDR2 as FQNEAQ (reference sequence). The CDR3 extends over 14 amino acids.

About this clone itself: One end of the junction varies from germline; a read error may be responsible. The rearrangement links TRBV19 to TRBJ1-2; weak D call: TRBD1 (5 bases). The V gene's germline CDR1 is LNHDA and CDR2 SQIVND (reference sequence). CDR3 length equals 15 residues. The CDR3 DNA follows: TGTGCCAGTAGTGGGGGACTGCTCACTAATTATGGCTACACCTTC. Amino acid sequence: CASSGGLLTNYGYTF.

On this clone itself: This specimen includes other DNA sequences encoding the same CDR3. The CDR3 region has the DNA TGTGCCAGCAGCCAGGGGCAAGATAATTCACCCCTCCACTTT. Its protein is CASSQGQDNSPLHF. The rearrangement joins TRBV3-1 (or the pseudogene TRBV3-2) to TRBJ1-6, with D possibly matching TRBD1 (5 bases). This CDR3 region has 14 residues. The germline CDR1 and CDR2 sequences are LGHDT and YNNKEL (reference sequence). Trimming removed 3 bases at V and 5 bases at J, with 8 bases between.

The chain employs TRBV6-2 or TRBV6-3 and TRBJ2-1, with 7 bases aligning to TRBD2. The V gene's germline CDR1 is MNHEY and CDR2 SVGEGT. The CDR3 covers 16 residues. Unmatched junction bases numbered 8, after V lost 3 bases and J lost 3 bases. In DNA, the CDR3 is TGTGCCAGCAGTTATGGGGCGGGGGTTATCTACAATGAGCAGTTCTTC. It is translated as CASSYGAGVIYNEQFF.

This chain links TRBV19 with TRBJ1-4; TRBD1 agrees at 11 bases. The germline V gene encodes CDR1 LNHDA and CDR2 SQIVND (reference sequence). Trimming cost V 3 bases and J 2 bases; bases outside gene matches: 2. The CDR3 is made up of 16 amino acids. CDR3 sequence reads: CASSIGQGATNEKLFF. CDR3 bases: TGTGCCAGTAGTATCGGACAGGGGGCGACTAATGAAAAACTGTTTTTT.

The CDR3 DNA reads TGTGCCACCAGTGATTGGGATACTCGGAACTATGGCTACACCTTC. Protein: CATSDWDTRNYGYTF. V is TRBV24-1 and J is TRBJ1-2; D is undetermined. Germline CDR1 reads KGHDR; CDR2 reads SFDVKD. This CDR3 is 15 amino acids long. Between the trimmed V and J ends, which lost 2 bases and 2 bases, there was a span of 11 bases.